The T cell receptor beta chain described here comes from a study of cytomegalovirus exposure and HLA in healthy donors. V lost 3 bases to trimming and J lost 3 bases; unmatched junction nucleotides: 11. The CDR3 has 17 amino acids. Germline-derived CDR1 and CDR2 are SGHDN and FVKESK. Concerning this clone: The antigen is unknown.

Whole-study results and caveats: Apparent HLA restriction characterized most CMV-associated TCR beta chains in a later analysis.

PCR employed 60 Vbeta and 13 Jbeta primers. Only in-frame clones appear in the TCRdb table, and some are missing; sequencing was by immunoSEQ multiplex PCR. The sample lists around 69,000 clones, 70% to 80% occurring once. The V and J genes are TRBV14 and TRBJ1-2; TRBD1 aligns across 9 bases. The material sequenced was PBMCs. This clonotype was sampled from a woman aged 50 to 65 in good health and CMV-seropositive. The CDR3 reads CASSHLLRQGGHYGYTF. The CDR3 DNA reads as TGTGCCAGCAGCCATTTGCTTCGACAGGGGGGGCACTATGGCTACACCTTC.